This note documents a single T cell receptor (beta chain) sequence. V was pared by 3 bases and J by 4 bases, with 18 bases between. The V gene's germline CDR1 is ENHRY and CDR2 SYGVKD. The CDR3 totals 16 residues. The data belong to a study of blood T cell repertoires in COVID-19. TCRdb's copy holds only in-frame clones and misses some; the assay was immunoSEQ multiplex PCR. This table has about 89,000 clones, about four fifths appearing once. This chain connects TRBV10-3 to TRBJ1-1; tentative D call: TRBD1 (5 bases). The sample taken for sequencing was peripheral blood. This sequence was found in a man between 70 and 80 years old with COVID-19, enrolled during active disease. The CDR3 spells CAISEGTGGFGTEAFF. CDR3 nucleotide sequence: TGTGCCATCAGTGAAGGGACGGGGGGGTTTGGCACTGAAGCTTTCTTT.